This T cell receptor (beta chain) comes out of a study of somatic mutations in cytotoxic T cells in rheumatoid arthritis (dated 2017 in TCRdb). Some background on the complete study: Peripheral blood (about 28 ml EDTA) was collected from patients immediately after diagnosis and before any treatment began. Whether expanded CD8+ T-cell clones in untreated, newly diagnosed rheumatoid arthritis carry somatic mutations was the study question, and clonality was characterized with TCRB deep sequencing. Sorted V beta1+ cells also underwent TCRB sequencing, and some V beta antibody-stained T-cell populations were flow-sorted at nearly 100% purity on a FACSAria II or Sony SH800. Median age was essentially the same in the patient group and the control group. For 65 to 80 rheumatoid arthritis patients and 15 to 25 healthy controls, TCRB deep sequencing was carried out. The full study reports these points: The largest CD8+ clone made up more than 20% of CD8+ cells in about an eighth of the roughly 60 patients, and blood and synovial fluid shared several identical CD8+ TCRB sequences. CD8+ T-cell clonality in rheumatoid arthritis patients was not significantly different from that in age-matched healthy controls. No adjustment for multiple comparisons was made for the slight TRBV07 underrepresentation in patients. An increase of CD8+ clonality with age was seen in patients (Spearman r of about 0.49) but not in healthy controls. Viral specificity could not be ruled out by absence from virus-specific databases, and the antigen targets of the expanded CD8+ clones remained unknown.

Flow cytometry confirmed the purity of CD4+ and CD8+ cells that had been isolated by positive magnetic bead selection on an AutoMACS. After a first flow cytometry screen using a TCR V beta antibody panel, clonal expansions were characterized through TCRB deep sequencing of sorted CD8+ fractions. Peripheral blood mononuclear cells were obtained using density gradient separation with Ficoll-Paque PLUS. Nucleospin Tissue or Tissue XS kits were used to extract DNA from CD4-enriched, CD8-enriched or PBMC samples, and a Qubit 2.0 fluorometer was used for quantification. In the case of this clone: The specificity of this receptor is unknown. Per-base quality was not reported, and no clone a single base away is much larger than it.

As encoded in the germline V gene, CDR1 is SGHAT while CDR2 is FQNNGV. The CDR3 has 17 amino acids, counting the end cysteine and phenylalanine. The entry retains the CDR3 DNA only, 51 bases that are in frame from base 1. The germline V and J ends show losses of 5 bases and 4 bases respectively, and no gene match explains 11 bases of the junction. Sequencing of TCRB CDR3 was done on genomic DNA with the immunoSEQ assay. Concerning the study's data processing: Only a few patient CD8+ clones larger than 1% matched published virus-specific TCRB sequences when compared against them. Only productive TCRB rearrangements were included in the analyses. Defining a clone by its unique TCRB CDR3 sequence, the study calculated clonality as a productive clonality index derived from Shannon entropy. To calculate repertoire overlap between two samples, the template counts of each clone were considered relative to each sample's total templates. A correlation with a Spearman r of roughly 0.66 was found between V-gene usage by flow cytometry and V-gene usage by TCRB sequencing. Sourced from immuneACCESS, this table was stored by TCRdb with only in-frame sequences that have V and J called. A share of the clones is absent; for the studies checked, an unresolved V gene accounts for under half, and the remainder has no known explanation. V and J calls and clone size are as listed in that table; D and trimming were resolved from the DNA. Here the sample has roughly 9,300 clones; under 95% occur a single time. The top ten clonotypes cover about 14% of the sample.

Sequenced material: CD8+ T cells sorted from blood. The source of this sequence is a woman between 18 and 30 years old with rheumatoid arthritis. The chain was built from TRBV11-2 and TRBJ1-1, with 12 bases aligning to TRBD1. The bases read TGTGCCAGCAGCGAAGGCCGGGGACAGGGGGCAGGCACTGAAGCTTTCTTT. It specifies CASSEGRGQGAGTEAFF.